The rows below give T cell receptor beta chains drawn from one sample of a study of T cell responses to AZD1222 COVID-19 vaccine. The table came from immunoSEQ multiplex PCR; TCRdb's copy has only in-frame clones and leaves some out. The sample shows around 99,000 clones, approximately 91% of them seen only once. Sequencing was performed on peripheral blood, taken on day 0 of AZD1222 vaccination. These receptors were taken from an adult in good health. Both conserved end residues are part of each CDR3. D genes are given only for firm matches. The size field is filled for only some rows; it gives once, few, many or a size class.

>TRBD1|TRBJ1-4|-|TRBV19
CASSIGTGWAREKLFF
TGTGCCAGTAGTATAGGGACAGGGTGGGCGAGAGAAAAACTGTTTTTT
>-|TRBJ1-5|-|TRBV6-1
CASSELRGGQPQHF
TGTGCCAGCAGTGAACTTCGGGGTGGTCAGCCCCAGCATTTT
>-|TRBJ2-1|-|TRBV2
CASSAEGYSYNEQFF
TGTGCCAGCAGTGCGGAGGGGTACTCCTACAATGAGCAGTTCTTC
>-|TRBJ1-2|-|TRBV7-9
CASSLQQGNYGYTF
TGTGCCAGCAGCTTACAACAGGGTAACTATGGCTACACCTTC
>-|TRBJ2-3|-|TRBV27
CASSLGLPRDTQYF
TGTGCCAGCAGTTTAGGGCTACCTAGGGATACGCAGTATTTT
>-|TRBJ1-2|-|TRBV6-5
CASSYFPGQRTSGYTF
TGTGCCAGCAGTTACTTCCCTGGCCAACGGACGTCTGGCTACACCTTC
>TRBD2|TRBJ2-5|-|TRBV12-3/TRBV12-4
CASSLLAGETQYF
TGTGCCAGCAGTTTACTAGCGGGGGAGACCCAGTACTTC
>-|TRBJ2-7|-|TRBV9
CASSSPSRGSEQYF
TGTGCCAGCAGCTCCCCTAGCAGAGGTTCCGAGCAGTACTTC
>-|TRBJ2-1|-|TRBV7-3
CASSLTRDNEQFF
TGTGCCAGCAGCTTAACTCGTGACAATGAGCAGTTCTTC
>TRBD2|TRBJ2-7|-|TRBV11-2
CASSLSGGTGYEQYF
TGTGCCAGCAGCCTTTCGGGGGGGACGGGGTACGAGCAGTACTTC
>TRBD1|TRBJ1-1|-|TRBV2
CASSTSRGSTEAFF
TGTGCCAGCAGTACTTCCAGGGGGAGCACTGAAGCTTTCTTT
>TRBD2|TRBJ2-3|-|TRBV19
CASSPSLRARTSGRTSTDTQYF
TGTGCCAGTAGTCCCTCCCTGAGGGCGCGGACTAGCGGGAGGACTAGCACAGATACGCAGTATTTT
>TRBD2|TRBJ2-2|-|TRBV4-2
CASSQGAGGTNTGELFF
TGTGCCAGCAGCCAAGGGGCGGGGGGCACGAACACCGGGGAGCTGTTTTTT
>TRBD1|TRBJ1-3|-|TRBV5-1
CASSLARWVTGATYSGNTIYF
TGCGCCAGCAGCTTGGCCAGGTGGGTAACAGGGGCGACGTACTCTGGAAACACCATATATTTT
>-|TRBJ1-2|once|TRBV28
CASSPAGVYGYTF
TGTGCCAGCAGCCCCGCGGGGGTCTATGGCTACACCTTC
>-|TRBJ1-3|-|TRBV5-6
CASSFFGAGNTIYF
TGTGCCAGCAGCTTTTTCGGCGCTGGAAACACCATATATTTT
>TRBD2|TRBJ2-5|-|TRBV7-2
CASSPGTSKETQYF
TGTGCCAGCAGCCCTGGGACTAGCAAAGAGACCCAGTACTTC
>-|TRBJ1-4|-|TRBV29-1
CSAGKGQGDEKLFF
TGCAGCGCCGGAAAGGGGCAGGGCGATGAAAAACTGTTTTTT
>-|TRBJ1-1|-|TRBV18
CASSWGRGDTEAFF
TGTGCCAGCTCATGGGGCCGGGGGGACACTGAAGCTTTCTTT
>-|TRBJ1-5|-|TRBV11-2
CASSLLSNQPQHF
TGTGCCAGCAGCTTACTCAGCAATCAGCCCCAGCATTTT
>TRBD1|TRBJ1-6|-|TRBV6-5
CASSIGTGLNSPLHF
TGTGCCAGCAGTATAGGGACAGGGTTGAATTCACCCCTCCACTTT
>TRBD1|TRBJ1-5|-|TRBV7-8
CASSLATGGNQPQHF
TGTGCCAGCAGCTTAGCGACAGGGGGAAATCAGCCCCAGCATTTT
>TRBD2|TRBJ2-2|-|TRBV2
CASSLAGVTGELFF
TGTGCCAGCAGTCTAGCGGGAGTAACCGGGGAGCTGTTTTTT
>-|TRBJ2-5|-|TRBV5-5
CASSFRPPSQETQYF
TGTGCCAGCAGCTTCCGCCCGCCAAGCCAAGAGACCCAGTACTTC
>-|TRBJ2-7|-|TRBV11-2
CASRDSRRAGEQYF
TGTGCCAGCAGAGATAGTCGGCGTGCGGGGGAGCAGTACTTC
>TRBD1|TRBJ1-4|once|TRBV19
CASSNRDRAGELFF
TGTGCCAGTAGTAACCGGGACAGGGCAGGAGAACTGTTTTTT
>-|TRBJ1-4|-|TRBV29-1
CSVTGTNEKLFF
TGCAGCGTCACCGGGACTAATGAAAAACTGTTTTTT
>TRBD1|TRBJ1-3|-|TRBV2
CASRSRGLGNTIYF
TGTGCCAGCAGGTCGAGGGGGCTAGGAAACACCATATATTTT
>-|TRBJ1-2|-|TRBV5-1
CASSLSASQANYGYTF
TGCGCCAGCAGCTTGTCCGCTTCCCAGGCAAACTATGGCTACACCTTC
>-|TRBJ1-5|-|TRBV6-5
CASSPAVNQPQHF
TGTGCCAGCAGCCCCGCCGTCAATCAGCCCCAGCATTTT
>TRBD1|TRBJ1-5|-|TRBV5-1
CASSSGQGAGQPQHF
TGCGCCAGCAGCTCGGGACAGGGGGCCGGGCAGCCCCAGCATTTT
>TRBD1|TRBJ1-1|-|TRBV25-1
CASRAQGGGTEAFF
TGTGCCAGCAGAGCTCAGGGGGGTGGCACTGAAGCTTTCTTT
>-|TRBJ1-2|-|TRBV2
CASTPQGAGYGYTF
TGTGCCAGCACCCCCCAGGGCGCCGGCTATGGCTACACCTTC
>-|TRBJ1-2|-|TRBV19
CASSISTFRYGYTF
TGTGCCAGTAGTATTTCAACCTTTCGGTATGGCTACACCTTC
>TRBD2|TRBJ2-3|-|TRBV10-1
CASSESGRPQGDTQYF
TGCGCCAGCAGTGAAAGCGGGAGGCCCCAGGGGGATACGCAGTATTTT
>-|TRBJ1-2|-|TRBV3-1/TRBV3-2
CASSQDLTRVDYGYTF
TGTGCCAGCAGCCAAGATTTAACCCGGGTGGACTATGGCTACACCTTC
>-|TRBJ2-5|-|TRBV7-8
CASSPLDGGPETQYF
TGTGCCAGCAGCCCCCTTGACGGGGGGCCGGAGACCCAGTACTTC
>-|TRBJ1-1|-|TRBV7-3
CASSLMGGATEAFF
TGTGCCAGCAGCTTAATGGGGGGAGCCACTGAAGCTTTCTTT
>-|TRBJ1-2|-|TRBV6-5
CASSYQWGERPYGYTF
TGTGCCAGCAGTTATCAGTGGGGGGAGAGGCCCTATGGCTACACCTTC
>-|TRBJ2-2|-|TRBV5-1
CASTISAPSNTGELFF
TGCGCCAGCACGATTTCCGCCCCATCGAACACCGGGGAGCTGTTTTTT
>TRBD1|TRBJ2-1|-|TRBV25-1
CASRDRGSEQFF
TGTGCCAGCAGGGACAGGGGCAGTGAGCAGTTCTTC
>-|TRBJ1-1|-|TRBV2
CASSLDSNTEAFF
TGTGCCAGCAGCCTAGATAGTAACACTGAAGCTTTCTTT
>-|TRBJ2-1|-|TRBV11-2
CASSLEPSSYNEQFF
TGTGCCAGCAGCTTAGAACCAAGCTCCTACAATGAGCAGTTCTTC
>-|TRBJ2-2|-|TRBV21-1
CASSKEGTDGINTGELFF
TGTGCCAGCAGCAAGGAAGGGACGGACGGTATTAACACCGGGGAGCTGTTTTTT
>-|TRBJ2-2|-|TRBV3-1/TRBV3-2
CASSQVPKSTGELFF
TGTGCCAGCAGCCAAGTACCTAAATCTACCGGGGAGCTGTTTTTT
>TRBD2|TRBJ2-1|-|TRBV24-1
CATSRAGGPFDEQFF
TGTGCCACCAGTAGGGCGGGAGGGCCCTTCGATGAGCAGTTCTTC